The 24 T cell receptor beta chains below come from one sample, sequenced in a study of long-term antiretroviral therapy in people with HIV. Version v3.0 of the immunoSEQ assay ran at survey level. Repertoires were generated with immunoSEQ multiplex PCR, while TCRdb's copy carries only in-frame clones and drops some. The table has 32,000 or so clones, over 80% seen once. Specimen: unsorted PBMCs, collected 3.2 years before starting antiretroviral therapy. Source of these receptors: a man aged 50-60 years with HIV.

This chain uses TRBV1 with TRBJ2-1; TRBD2 reflects the table's D call only, with no check against the DNA. TRBV1 counts as a pseudogene. CDR3 length: 16 amino acids. CDR3 residues: CTSSQDQKRGDDEQFF. CDR3 nucleotide sequence: TGCACCAGCAGCCAAGATCAGAAGCGGGGGGATGATGAGCAGTTCTTC.

The chain combines TRBV10-3 with TRBJ2-7, with D possibly called TRBD1 or TRBD2 (5 bases each). Germline-derived CDR1 and CDR2 are ENHRY and SYGVKD. V lost 7 bases, J lost 7 bases, and 23 bases lay in between. The CDR3 is 15 residues long. CDR3: CAINRGRDGASEQYF. CDR3 DNA sequence: TGTGCCATCAATAGGGGCCGGGACGGGGCCTCTGAGCAGTACTTC.

This chain connects TRBV25-1 to TRBJ2-3, with D unclear. Trimming pared 6 bases from V and 3 bases from J, leaving 13 bases between. The length of the CDR3 is 14 residues. Germline lookup yields CDR1 MGHDK and CDR2 SYGVNS. CDR3 sequence (DNA): TGTGCCAGCAGAAGGTATGACGGGACAGATACGCAGTATTTT. This gives the protein CASRRYDGTDTQYF.

The chain uses TRBV7-9 and TRBJ2-3, with D perhaps assigned TRBD1 or TRBD2 (6 bases each). V lost 5 bases, J lost 1 base, and 19 bases lay in between. Germline values: CDR1 SEHNR, CDR2 FQNEAQ (reference sequence). CDR3 length: 17 amino acids. The chain's CDR3 is CASSLVAMEGGTDTQYF. CDR3 DNA sequence: TGTGCCAGCAGCCTTGTGGCAATGGAGGGGGGCACAGATACGCAGTATTTT.

A remark on this clone: Within the sample, other DNA sequences also encode this same CDR3. The chain is built from TRBV2 and TRBJ2-5; 9 nucleotides agree with TRBD1. In germline, CDR1 is SNHLY, CDR2 FYNNEI. This CDR3 contains 12 residues. V lost 6 bases to trimming and J lost 7 bases; unmatched junction nucleotides: 3. CDR3 nucleotides: TGTGCCAGCAGGGGGACAGGGTCGACCCAGTACTTC. This sequence encodes CASRGTGSTQYF.

This clone showed up just a few times. The chain carries TRBV5-4 and TRBJ2-7, with TRBD2 matching 9 bases. Germline CDR1 is SGHNT and CDR2 is YYREEE (reference sequence). Unmatched junction bases numbered 9, after V lost 4 bases and J lost 1 base. CDR3 length: 16 residues. The CDR3 protein is CASSASPSGASYEQYF. The DNA of the CDR3 is TGTGCCAGCAGCGCGTCGCCTAGCGGGGCTTCCTACGAGCAGTACTTC.

The V call is TRBV6-1, the J call TRBJ2-2; the D is unclear. There are 12 residues in the CDR3. Trimming removed 6 bases from V and 3 bases from J, with 5 bases in between. The germline gives CDR1 MNHNS, CDR2 SASEGT. CDR3 region: CASRADTGELFF. The CDR3, as DNA: TGTGCCAGCAGGGCGGACACCGGGGAGCTGTTTTTT.

The genes are TRBV19 and TRBJ2-7; tentatively, D is TRBD2 (6 bases). CDR1 is LNHDA and CDR2 is SQIVND in the germline V gene (reference sequence). Trimming cost V 8 bases and J 0 bases, with 17 bases left between them. The CDR3 contains 15 residues. The CDR3 spells CASGRGLGTSYEQYF. CDR3 sequence (DNA): TGTGCCAGTGGAAGGGGACTCGGGACCTCCTACGAGCAGTACTTC.

The chain joins TRBV6-5 to TRBJ2-7; 7 bases map to TRBD1. Germline CDR1 is MNHEY and CDR2 is SVGAGI. CDR3 size: 14 residues. J lost 3 bases, V lost 8 bases, and 10 bases had no gene match. This chain's CDR3 is CASSRQGIDYEQYF. The CDR3 nucleotides are TGTGCCAGCTCCCGACAGGGAATCGACTACGAGCAGTACTTC.

This chain uses TRBV29-1 with TRBJ2-3; 10 bases match TRBD2. J lost 1 base, V lost 3 bases, and 1 base had no gene match. Looked up from germline, CDR1 is SQVTM and CDR2 is ANQGSEA. The CDR3 loop spans 14 amino acids. DNA of the CDR3: TGCAGCGTTGATCTAGCGGGGGGCACAGATACGCAGTATTTT. This codes for CSVDLAGGTDTQYF.

V usage is TRBV6-5 and J usage is TRBJ1-2, with a possible D match to TRBD1 (5 bases). The CDR3 has 14 amino acids. Per germline, CDR1 MNHEY and CDR2 SVGAGI. Trimming removed 8 bases from V and 4 bases from J, with 17 bases in between. The CDR3 DNA reads TGTGCCAGCCGGTCCGGGACCATTTTCTATGGCTACACCTTC. The encoded protein is CASRSGTIFYGYTF.

The V call is TRBV7-6, the J call TRBJ2-1; 13 bases map to TRBD2. The CDR3 extends over 18 amino acids. The V gene's germline CDR1 is SGHVS and CDR2 FNYEAQ. V was clipped by 5 bases and J by 4 bases; unmatched bases: 11. The CDR3 region has the DNA TGTGCCAGCAGCCCCACGTTCGGGACTAGCGGGGCTTACAATGAGCAGTTCTTC. Translated, it gives CASSPTFGTSGAYNEQFF.

The chain links TRBV7-9 to TRBJ2-1; D is unresolved. The CDR3 has 12 residues. V was cut by 5 bases and J by 2 bases, with 4 bases left in between. Germline CDR1 is SEHNR and CDR2 is FQNEAQ (reference sequence). The CDR3 nucleotides are TGTGCCAGCAGCCGCACCTACAATGAGCAGTTCTTC. It codes for CASSRTYNEQFF. The full variable domain, in which reference TRBV7-9 and TRBJ2-1 provide the parts outside the CDR3, is DTGVSQNPRHKITKRGQNVTFRCDPISEHNRLYWYRQTLGQGPEFLTYFQNEAQLEKSRLLSDRFSAERPKGSFSTLEIQRTEQGDSAMYLCASSRTYNEQFFGPGTRLTVL.

The chain employs TRBV7-2 and TRBJ1-5, with a weak D call TRBD1 (5 bases). Germline V gene data show CDR1 as SGHTA and CDR2 as FQGNSA. Trimming pared 5 bases from V and 4 bases from J, leaving 12 bases between. This CDR3 comprises 14 residues. The CDR3 DNA reads as TGTGCCAGCAGCCCCTGGGGGGTTAATCAGCCCCAGCATTTT. Translated, it gives CASSPWGVNQPQHF.

This rearrangement joins TRBV6-1 to TRBJ2-7, with D uncertain. Germline CDR1 and CDR2: MNHNS and SASEGT. The CDR3 runs to 12 residues. V was pared by 6 bases and J by 3 bases, with 9 bases between. This CDR3 is CASRNMGYEQYF. The CDR3 DNA reads as TGTGCCAGCAGGAACATGGGCTACGAGCAGTACTTC.

The J gene is TRBJ2-7, the V gene TRBV27; TRBD1 or TRBD2 may be the D gene (5 bases each). Trimming shortened V by 2 bases and J by 7 bases, and 12 bases separated the two germline ends. The V gene's germline CDR1 is MNHEY and CDR2 SMNVEV (reference sequence). The CDR3 runs 13 residues. CDR3 protein: CASSLEQEGEQYF. The CDR3 DNA reads as TGTGCCAGCAGTTTAGAACAAGAGGGGGAGCAGTACTTC.

V usage is TRBV5-4 and J usage is TRBJ1-2, with D maybe TRBD1 (6 bases). Germline V gene sequence: CDR1 SGHNT, CDR2 YYREEE (reference sequence). Trimming removed 0 bases from V and 7 bases from J, with 16 bases in between. This CDR3 region has 15 residues. The CDR3 is CASSLALGGVAGYTF. The CDR3 region has the DNA TGTGCCAGCAGCTTGGCCCTAGGGGGGGTTGCTGGCTACACCTTC.

V gene TRBV29-1 combines with J gene TRBJ1-2; D call uncertain. V lost 1 base and J lost 8, with 14 bases in between. The CDR3 has 13 residues. The germline V gene has CDR1 SQVTM and CDR2 ANQGSEA. The chain's CDR3 is CSVEVLLSGGYTF. DNA of the CDR3: TGCAGCGTTGAAGTGTTGTTGAGTGGCGGCTACACCTTC.

This clone was found once. The chain couples TRBV6-6 to TRBJ2-7; 7 nucleotides match TRBD2. Germline V gene lookup returns CDR1 MNHNY and CDR2 SVGAGI (reference sequence). This CDR3 has 16 amino acids. J was trimmed by 0 bases and V by 3 bases; bases with no gene match: 8. CDR3 bases: TGTGCCAGCAGTTATGAGCGGGGCTCAAGCTCCTACGAGCAGTACTTC. It yields the protein CASSYERGSSSYEQYF.

The CDR3 nucleotides are TGTGCCAGCAGCTTAGCCGGGGGACACGAGCAGTACTTC. Translation gives CASSLAGGHEQYF. The chain links TRBV7-8 to TRBJ2-7; a possible D gene is TRBD2 (6 bases). The CDR3 is made up of 13 amino acids. The germline gives CDR1 SGHVS, CDR2 FQNEAQ. V was trimmed by 0 bases and J by 5 bases, leaving 8 bases between them.

This chain joins TRBV6-6 and TRBJ2-3, with D maybe TRBD2 (5 bases). The CDR3 loop spans 11 amino acids. Germline loops: CDR1 MNHNY, CDR2 SVGAGI (reference sequence). V was cut by 7 bases and J by 5 bases, with 7 bases left in between. The CDR3 bases are TGTGCCAGCAAGGGAGAAGATACGCAGTATTTT. It translates to CASKGEDTQYF.

The V call is TRBV5-4, the J call TRBJ2-6, with TRBD1 matching 11 bases. CDR1 SGHNT and CDR2 YYREEE come from the germline V gene (reference sequence). CDR3 size: 18 residues. Germline trimming cut 4 bases from V and 0 bases from J; bases unmatched to any gene: 6. CDR3 in DNA: TGTGCCAGCAGCCTCGGACAGGGGGCTCTCTCTGGGGCCAACGTCCTGACTTTC. Amino acid sequence: CASSLGQGALSGANVLTF. The full variable domain, its missing parts supplied by reference TRBV5-4 and TRBJ2-6, is ETGVTQSPTHLIKTRGQQVTLRCSSQSGHNTVSWYQQALGQGPQFIFQYYREEENGRGNFPPRFSGLQFPNYSSELNVNALELDDSALYLCASSLGQGALSGANVLTFGAGSRLTVL.

This clone was observed a handful of times. This chain uses TRBV4-1 with TRBJ2-7, with D uncertain. Deletions cut 0 bases from V and 3 bases from J, with 12 bases between. Germline lookup yields CDR1 MGHRA and CDR2 YSYEKL. The CDR3 runs to 15 residues. CDR3 nucleotide sequence: TGCGCCAGCAGCCAAGATCTCTGGGCTTTCTACGAGCAGTACTTC. It translates to CASSQDLWAFYEQYF.

In this sample, this clone turned up a few times. V usage is TRBV7-9 and J usage is TRBJ1-2; possibly TRBD1 for D (6 bases). Germline CDR1 reads SEHNR; CDR2 reads FQNEAQ (reference sequence). CDR3 size: 13 residues. V was shortened by 5 bases and J by 0 bases, with 7 bases between the two germline ends. For the CDR3, the DNA is TGTGCCAGCAGCGACAGGACTAACTATGGCTACACCTTC. Amino acid sequence: CASSDRTNYGYTF.